The clone carrying this T cell receptor (beta chain) was observed a handful of times. From germline, CDR1 is SQVTM and CDR2 ANQGSEA. Trimming cost V 5 bases and J 2 bases, with 7 bases left between them. The CDR3 sequence is 12 residues long. The sample originates from a study of blood T cell repertoires in COVID-19. As originally analysed: Researchers report that nucleated cell counts were estimated from reference gene primer amplification. Using immunoSEQ multiplex PCR, the repertoire was profiled, and TCRdb retains in-frame clones only, with some absent. Clone size and V and J calls were adopted from that table, with D and trimming inferred from the DNA. The data hold 250,000 to 300,000 clones, with around 90% observed a single time.

The receptor was derived from a woman aged 25 to 39 with acute or convalescent COVID-19. The chain employs TRBV29-1 and TRBJ1-3; D perhaps matches TRBD1 (5 bases). Input material: peripheral blood. The CDR3 sequence: CSVQGTGNTIYF. CDR3 DNA sequence: TGCAGCGTTCAGGGTACTGGAAACACCATATATTTT. The full variable domain, in which reference TRBV29-1 and TRBJ1-3 provide the parts outside the CDR3, is SAVISQKPSRDICQRGTSLTIQCQVDSQVTMMFWYRQQPGQSLTLIATANQGSEATYESGFVIDKFPISRPNLTFSTLTVSNMSPEDSSIYLCSVQGTGNTIYFGEGSWLTVV.